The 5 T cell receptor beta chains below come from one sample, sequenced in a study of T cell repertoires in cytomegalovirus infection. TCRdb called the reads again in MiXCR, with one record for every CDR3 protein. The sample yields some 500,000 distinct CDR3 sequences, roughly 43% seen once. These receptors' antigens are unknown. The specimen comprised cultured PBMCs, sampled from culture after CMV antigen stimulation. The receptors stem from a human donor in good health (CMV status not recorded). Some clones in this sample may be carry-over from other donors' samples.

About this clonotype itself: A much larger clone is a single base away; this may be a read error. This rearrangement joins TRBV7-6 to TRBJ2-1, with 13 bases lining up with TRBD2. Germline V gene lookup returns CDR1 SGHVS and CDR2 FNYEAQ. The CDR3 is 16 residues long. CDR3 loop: CASSLPGLAGNNEQLF. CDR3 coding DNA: TGTGCCAGCAGCTTGCCGGGACTAGCGGGGAACAATGAGCAGTTGTTC.

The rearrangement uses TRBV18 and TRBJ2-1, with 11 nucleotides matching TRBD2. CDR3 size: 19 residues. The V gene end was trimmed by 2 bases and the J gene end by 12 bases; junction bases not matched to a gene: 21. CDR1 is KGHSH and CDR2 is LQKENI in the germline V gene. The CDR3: CASSPGLLAGGRGQYRQFF. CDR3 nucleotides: TGTGCCAGCTCACCAGGATTGCTAGCGGGAGGTCGGGGCCAATATAGGCAGTTCTTC.

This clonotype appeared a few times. CDR3 in amino acids: CASHKLAGELEQFF. The CDR3 nucleotides read TGTGCCAGCCATAAACTAGCGGGAGAGCTTGAGCAGTTCTTC. This chain connects TRBV7-8 to TRBJ2-1; 11 bases are a match to TRBD2. Germline loops: CDR1 SGHVS, CDR2 FQNEAQ. J lost 9 bases, V lost 8 bases, and 9 bases had no gene match. CDR3 length equals 14 residues.

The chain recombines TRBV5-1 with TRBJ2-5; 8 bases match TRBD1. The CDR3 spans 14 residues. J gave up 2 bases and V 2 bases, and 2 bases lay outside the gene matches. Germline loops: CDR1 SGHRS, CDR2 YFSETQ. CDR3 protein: CASSFTGGQETQYF. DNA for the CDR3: TGCGCCAGCAGCTTTACAGGGGGTCAAGAGACCCAGTACTTC.

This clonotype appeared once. The CDR3 protein is CASSVAGARAGEQYF. The CDR3 nucleotides read TGTGCCAGTAGTGTGGCGGGCGCGCGGGCGGGCGAGCAGTACTTC. The V call is TRBV19, the J call TRBJ2-7, with D possibly matching TRBD2 (5 bases). The CDR3 is made up of 15 amino acids. Trimming removed 5 bases at V and 6 bases at J, with 20 bases between. Germline CDR1 reads LNHDA; CDR2 reads SQIVND (reference sequence).